This T cell receptor beta chain was identified in a study of early T cells in non-severe SARS-CoV-2 infection. Trimming stripped 7 bases from V and 7 bases from J, with 11 bases between. Looked up from germline, CDR1 is SGHRS and CDR2 is YFSETQ. The CDR3 sequence is 12 residues long. Individual cDNA molecules received unique molecular identifiers. TCRdb ran MiXCR on the 5' RACE reads and lists one entry per CDR3 protein. The profile shows roughly 25,000 distinct CDR3 sequences, around 4% of them singletons. This chain uses TRBV5-1 with TRBJ2-2; D possibly corresponds to TRBD1 (5 bases). This receptor was identified in an adult who was a healthcare worker with PCR-confirmed SARS-CoV-2 infection or an uninfected control (not recorded which). Source material: whole blood. Here the CDR3 reads CASAEGVGELFF. The CDR3 DNA sequence: TGCGCCAGCGCAGAAGGGGTCGGGGAGCTGTTTTTT.